A single sample gave rise to the 20 T cell receptor beta chains below, sequenced in a study of shared clonotypes between healthy human individuals. Only in-frame clones appear in the TCRdb table, and some are missing; sequencing was by immunoSEQ multiplex PCR. The profile shows over 2 million clones, 85% to 95% of them singletons. The sequenced material came from naive CD4+ T cells sorted from blood. As for subset: CD45RA+ positively selected. The receptors shown here come from a young man in good health.

The genes are TRBV28 and TRBJ2-5, with TRBD2 identical over 15 bases. V lost 4 bases to trimming and J lost 6 bases; unmatched junction nucleotides: 6. The V gene's germline CDR1 is MDHEN and CDR2 SYDVKM. The CDR3 extends over 16 amino acids. The CDR3 loop is CASSSTGLAGGKTQYF. Written as DNA, the CDR3 is TGTGCCAGCAGTTCAACAGGACTAGCGGGGGGGAAGACCCAGTACTTC. Drawing the rest from reference TRBV28 and TRBJ2-5, the complete variable domain is DVKVTQSSRYLVKRTGEKVFLECVQDMDHENMFWYRQDPGLGLRLIYFSYDVKMKEKGDIPEGYSVSREKKERFSLILESASTNQTSMYLCASSSTGLAGGKTQYFGPGTRLLVL.

The table lists this clone with a count of one. Different DNA sequences within this sample yield the same CDR3. The chain carries TRBV6-1 and TRBJ2-1, with 10 bases that match TRBD1. Germline V gives CDR1 MNHNS, CDR2 SASEGT. The V segment lost 6 bases and the J segment 4 bases; nucleotides outside the gene matches: 3. The CDR3 runs 14 residues. CDR3 sequence (DNA): TGTGCCAGCAGGCCGGGACAGGGGTACAATGAGCAGTTCTTC. It codes for CASRPGQGYNEQFF.

The chain has TRBV30 and TRBJ1-1, with D perhaps TRBD1 (6 bases). V gave up 1 base and J gave up 5 bases, with 17 bases separating them. Germline CDR1 reads GTSNPN; CDR2 reads SVGIG (reference sequence). This CDR3 is 15 amino acids long. The CDR3 protein is CAWSGGADPPTEAFF. The CDR3 DNA is TGTGCCTGGAGTGGGGGGGCCGACCCTCCAACTGAAGCTTTCTTT.

The CDR3 here is CASSYGHGSTEAFF. The CDR3 DNA is TGTGCCAGCAGTTACGGACATGGTAGTACTGAAGCTTTCTTT. The V and J genes are TRBV6-5 and TRBJ1-1; possible D gene TRBD1, 5 bases. CDR3 size: 14 residues. Germline CDR1 MNHEY, CDR2 SVGAGI. V was shortened by 2 bases and J by 5 bases, with 12 bases between the two germline ends.

The chain combines TRBV11-2 with TRBJ2-5, with 12 bases that match TRBD2. Germline V lookup: CDR1 SGHAT, CDR2 FQNNGV. Unmatched junction bases numbered 11, after V lost 5 bases and J lost 7 bases. The CDR3 runs to 16 residues. The CDR3 protein is CASSASRLAGVGTQYF. CDR3 in DNA: TGTGCCAGCAGCGCTAGTCGACTAGCGGGAGTTGGGACCCAGTACTTC.

This clone was detected only once. The V call is TRBV7-2, the J call TRBJ1-2; TRBD1 matches at 9 bases. The germline gives CDR1 SGHTA, CDR2 FQGNSA. V trimming: 4 bases; J trimming: 0 bases; junction bases outside the gene matches: 9. The CDR3 has 17 residues. CDR3: CASSSGQGIPANYGYTF. The CDR3, as DNA: TGTGCCAGCAGCTCGGGACAGGGTATCCCCGCTAACTATGGCTACACCTTC.

The V call is TRBV10-3, the J call TRBJ1-6, with no clear D. V lost 2 bases and J lost 11, with 7 bases in between. The CDR3 runs 12 residues. The germline V gene has CDR1 ENHRY and CDR2 SYGVKD. The DNA of the CDR3 is TGTGCCATCAGTGAGGGTGTTGCACCCCTCCACTTT. Residues: CAISEGVAPLHF.

CDR3 protein: CASSAGTSGGQETQYF. The DNA for the CDR3 is TGCGCCAGCAGCGCCGGGACTAGCGGGGGGCAAGAGACCCAGTACTTC. The chain recombines TRBV5-1 with TRBJ2-5; the match to TRBD2 covers 15 bases. CDR1 is SGHRS, CDR2 YFSETQ, per germline. V was clipped by 4 bases and J by 2 bases; unmatched bases: 3. The CDR3 runs to 16 residues.

This rearrangement joins TRBV9 to TRBJ2-7, with TRBD2 as a possible D gene (6 bases). Germline lookup yields CDR1 SGDLS and CDR2 YYNGEE. CDR3 length: 16 amino acids. Trimming took 1 base from V and 11 from J, leaving 25 bases between them. DNA of the CDR3: TGTGCCAGCAGCGTAAGTTCTTCGTCGGGGCAGGAGGGGAAGTACTTC. Residues: CASSVSSSSGQEGKYF.

V and J are TRBV28 and TRBJ2-5; the D gene could be TRBD1 or TRBD2 (6 bases each). With 5 bases removed from V and 4 bases from J, the gap between germline ends came to 14 bases. Germline-derived CDR1 and CDR2 are MDHEN and SYDVKM. This CDR3 is built from 14 residues. CDR3 sequence reads: CASSPPGGGETQYF. CDR3 in DNA: TGTGCCAGCAGTCCGCCCGGGGGCGGAGAGACCCAGTACTTC.

In this sample, this clone turned up once. The J gene is TRBJ2-7, the V gene TRBV21-1; the D call in the table, TRBD2, was not verified against the DNA. TRBV21-1 is flagged as a pseudogene. The CDR3 has 13 amino acids. In DNA form, the CDR3 reads TGTGCCAGCAGCAACGAGGGATTCTACGAGCAGTACTTC. As protein: CASSNEGFYEQYF.

The chain is built from TRBV28 and TRBJ1-2; D not certain. V was shortened by 11 bases and J by 5 bases, with 15 bases between the two germline ends. CDR3 size: 12 residues. Germline CDR1 is MDHEN and CDR2 is SYDVKM. CDR3 protein: CASGPPTYGYTF. Here the CDR3 DNA reads TGTGCCTCCGGGCCGCCAACTTATGGCTACACCTTC.

In the case of this clone: Other DNA sequences in this sample translate to the same CDR3. The chain is built from TRBV7-9 and TRBJ1-1; D is uncertain. The germline gives CDR1 SEHNR, CDR2 FQNEAQ (reference sequence). This CDR3 region has 14 residues. Trimming cost V 1 base and J 3 bases, with 9 bases left between them. In DNA form, the CDR3 reads TGTGCCAGCAGCTTAGTAGGTGTAGACACTGAAGCTTTCTTT. This translates into CASSLVGVDTEAFF.

In the case of this clone: Other DNA sequences in this sample translate to the same CDR3. This rearrangement joins TRBV6-1 to TRBJ1-1, with 7 bases fitting TRBD1. V was clipped by 5 bases and J by 8 bases; unmatched bases: 2. Per germline, CDR1 MNHNS and CDR2 SASEGT. CDR3 length equals 11 residues. Here the CDR3 DNA reads TGTGCCAGCAGTTACAGGGGAGAAGCTTTCTTT. Translating it yields CASSYRGEAFF.

This chain joins TRBV7-8 and TRBJ1-3, with D tentatively TRBD1 (6 bases). V was shortened by 3 bases and J by 4 bases, with 10 bases between the two germline ends. CDR1 and CDR2 (germline): SGHVS, FQNEAQ. CDR3 length: 14 amino acids. CDR3 in amino acids: CASSFGGEGNTIYF. The CDR3 coding sequence is TGTGCCAGCAGCTTTGGGGGCGAGGGAAACACCATATATTTT. Complete variable domain (other parts from reference TRBV7-8 and TRBJ1-3): GAGVSQSPRYKVAKRGQDVALRCDPISGHVSLFWYQQALGQGPEFLTYFQNEAQLDKSGLPSDRFFAERPEGSVSTLKIQRTQQEDSAVYLCASSFGGEGNTIYFGEGSWLTVV.

This rearrangement joins TRBV11-2 to TRBJ2-1; TRBD2 matches 9 bases. This CDR3 has 15 amino acids. V lost 0 bases and J lost 13; bases outside the gene matches: 10. Germline lookup yields CDR1 SGHAT and CDR2 FQNNGV. The CDR3 DNA reads as TGTGCCAGCAGCTTAGAACGAGGCGGGGGGGCCCAACAGTTCTTC. This gives the protein CASSLERGGGAQQFF.

The chain recombines TRBV28 with TRBJ2-3, with 9 positions matching TRBD2. With V trimmed by 5 bases and J by 2 bases, 8 bases remained unmatched. Germline V gene data show CDR1 as MDHEN and CDR2 as SYDVKM. This CDR3 comprises 16 residues. CDR3 nucleotide sequence: TGTGCCAGCAGTCAGGTTAGCGGGGGACACACAGATACGCAGTATTTT. Amino acid sequence: CASSQVSGGHTDTQYF. The full variable domain, its missing parts supplied by reference TRBV28 and TRBJ2-3, is DVKVTQSSRYLVKRTGEKVFLECVQDMDHENMFWYRQDPGLGLRLIYFSYDVKMKEKGDIPEGYSVSREKKERFSLILESASTNQTSMYLCASSQVSGGHTDTQYFGPGTRLTVL.

This rearrangement joins TRBV6-1 to TRBJ2-7; 7 bases map to TRBD2. The V gene's germline CDR1 is MNHNS and CDR2 SASEGT. The V and J ends lost 4 bases and 5 bases, in that order; junction bases with no gene match: 20. The CDR3 is 18 residues long. The CDR3 DNA is TGTGCCAGCAGTGTAAAGAGACTAGCAATCAGCGAGGGGAACGAGCAGTACTTC. Translation gives CASSVKRLAISEGNEQYF.

The CDR3 nucleotides are TGCGCCAGCAGCCAAAGGGGACTAGACAGGGGAGGTAACTATGGCTACACCTTC. Encoded protein: CASSQRGLDRGGNYGYTF. V gene TRBV4-3 combines with J gene TRBJ1-2, with 8 bases aligning to TRBD1. The V gene's germline CDR1 is LGHNA and CDR2 YSLEER. V was pared by 2 bases and J by 1 base, with 12 bases of the junction left unmatched. The CDR3 consists of 18 residues.

With regard to this clone: This CDR3 is also generated by other DNA sequences in the sample. The chain carries TRBV5-6 and TRBJ1-6, with D tentatively TRBD1 (5 bases). There are 15 residues in the CDR3. The V gene's germline CDR1 is SGHDT and CDR2 YYEEEE. With 0 bases removed from V and 3 bases from J, the gap between germline ends came to 7 bases. CDR3 nucleotide sequence: TGTGCCAGCAGCTTGGGACAGATCTATAATTCACCCCTCCACTTT. It is translated as CASSLGQIYNSPLHF.